The 26 T cell receptor beta chains reported below all come from one sample, sequenced in a study of blood T cell repertoires in COVID-19. TCRdb's table, derived via immunoSEQ multiplex PCR, lists solely in-frame clones and lacks some. Among approximately 96,000 clones listed, over 90% were seen once. Sequencing was performed on peripheral blood. The receptors derive from a human donor with active COVID-19. The donor label of this sample is uncertain.

V is TRBV19 and J is TRBJ2-7, with TRBD1 matching 9 bases. The length of the CDR3 is 14 residues. Unmatched junction bases numbered 4, after V lost 5 bases and J lost 2 bases. Germline V gene data show CDR1 as LNHDA and CDR2 as SQIVND (reference sequence). CDR3 amino acids: CASSPGTGTYEQYF. DNA of the CDR3: TGTGCCAGTAGTCCAGGGACAGGGACCTACGAGCAGTACTTC.

The chain links TRBV28 to TRBJ2-1, with no clear D. This CDR3 contains 13 residues. V was cut by 3 bases and J by 7 bases, with 10 bases left in between. Per germline, CDR1 MDHEN and CDR2 SYDVKM. DNA for the CDR3: TGTGCCAGCAGTTTTTCTATTACTAATGAGCAGTTCTTC. Amino acid sequence: CASSFSITNEQFF. Looking up the rest from reference TRBV28 and TRBJ2-1 gives the full variable domain: DVKVTQSSRYLVKRTGEKVFLECVQDMDHENMFWYRQDPGLGLRLIYFSYDVKMKEKGDIPEGYSVSREKKERFSLILESASTNQTSMYLCASSFSITNEQFFGPGTRLTVL.

V usage is TRBV29-1 and J usage is TRBJ1-3; D not resolved. There are 14 residues in the CDR3. V lost 4 bases and J lost 4, with 14 bases in between. CDR1 is SQVTM, CDR2 ANQGSEA, per germline. The DNA of the CDR3 is TGCAGCGTTGTATTTTTGGGCTCCGGAAACACCATATATTTT. Translating gives CSVVFLGSGNTIYF.

The V call is TRBV7-2, the J call TRBJ2-3; weak D call: TRBD2 (6 bases). The V gene's germline CDR1 is SGHTA and CDR2 FQGNSA. CDR3 length: 13 residues. The V gene lost 2 bases and the J gene lost 5 bases, with 8 bases spanning the gap. The CDR3 region has the DNA TGTGCCAGCAGCTTAAAAGCGGGAGATACGCAGTATTTT. It codes for CASSLKAGDTQYF.

The CDR3 DNA reads as TGTGCCAGCAGCTTAGATACGGGGGGTACAGATACGCAGTATTTT. Its translation: CASSLDTGGTDTQYF. The chain joins TRBV11-2 to TRBJ2-3, with TRBD2 matching 7 bases. Germline trimming cut 0 bases from V and 3 bases from J; bases unmatched to any gene: 3. The CDR3 has 15 amino acids. CDR1 and CDR2 (germline): SGHAT, FQNNGV.

The chain carries TRBV28 and TRBJ2-7; tentative D call: TRBD1 (7 bases). CDR3 length equals 15 residues. Germline lookup yields CDR1 MDHEN and CDR2 SYDVKM. V was pared by 3 bases and J by 1 base, with 13 bases between. As DNA, the CDR3 is TGTGCCAGCAGTTTTCTAGCAGGGGGGTCCTACGAGCAGTACTTC. It is translated as CASSFLAGGSYEQYF.

V is TRBV7-9 and J is TRBJ1-6; a possible D gene is TRBD1 (5 bases). The ends were cut back, 4 bases at V and 0 bases at J, with 10 bases in the middle. This CDR3 spans 16 amino acids. Germline CDR1 reads SEHNR; CDR2 reads FQNEAQ (reference sequence). Here the CDR3 DNA reads TGTGCCAGCAGCTCCTACAGGAGCTCCTATAATTCACCCCTCCACTTT. Protein: CASSSYRSSYNSPLHF. Full variable domain (remainder filled in from reference TRBV7-9 and TRBJ1-6): DTGVSQNPRHKITKRGQNVTFRCDPISEHNRLYWYRQTLGQGPEFLTYFQNEAQLEKSRLLSDRFSAERPKGSFSTLEIQRTEQGDSAMYLCASSSYRSSYNSPLHFGNGTRLTVT.

This chain connects TRBV7-8 to TRBJ1-3; D possibly corresponds to TRBD1 (5 bases). The CDR3 contains 15 residues. Between the trimmed V and J ends, which lost 5 bases and 1 base, there was a span of 12 bases. Germline loops: CDR1 SGHVS, CDR2 FQNEAQ. DNA for the CDR3: TGTGCCAGCAGCAGAAGGGGTCTATCTGGAAACACCATATATTTT. The encoded protein is CASSRRGLSGNTIYF.

CDR3 coding DNA: TGTGCCAGCAGCCGAGTACCAAGACAGACAAAGAACAATGAGCAGTTCTTC. Translation gives CASSRVPRQTKNNEQFF. The J gene is TRBJ2-1, the V gene TRBV7-8; perhaps TRBD1 as D (5 bases). V gave up 5 bases and J gave up 5 bases, with 22 bases separating them. Germline loops: CDR1 SGHVS, CDR2 FQNEAQ. The CDR3 is 17 residues long.

The chain has TRBV4-1 and TRBJ2-3; 7 nucleotides agree with TRBD1. The CDR3 loop spans 15 amino acids. CDR1 MGHRA and CDR2 YSYEKL come from the germline V gene. V was clipped by 5 bases and J by 5 bases; unmatched bases: 10. In DNA, the CDR3 is TGCGCCAGCAGCGGACAAGGCTACAGGGGAGATACGCAGTATTTT. Residues: CASSGQGYRGDTQYF.

CDR3 sequence reads: CASSPGDSHEQYF. The CDR3 DNA is TGTGCCAGCAGCCCAGGGGACAGCCACGAGCAGTACTTC. The chain has TRBV7-9 and TRBJ2-7; TRBD1 matches at 7 bases. CDR1 and CDR2 from the germline V gene are SEHNR and FQNEAQ (reference sequence). The junction had 6 bases not matched to a gene; V was cut back by 5 bases and J by 5 bases. The CDR3 length is 13 residues.

The chain has TRBV18 and TRBJ2-1, with 12 nucleotides matching TRBD1. Trimming took 6 bases from V and 8 from J; bases not matched to a gene: 11. Germline V CDR1 and CDR2: KGHSH, LQKENI. The CDR3 runs 16 residues. CDR3 region: CASSPPGGTGGDEQFF. The CDR3 DNA reads TGTGCCAGCTCGCCGCCTGGAGGGACAGGGGGCGATGAGCAGTTCTTC.

V gene TRBV19 combines with J gene TRBJ2-2, with 10 bases that match TRBD2. CDR3 size: 14 residues. CDR1 is LNHDA and CDR2 is SQIVND in the germline V gene (reference sequence). J lost 6 bases, V lost 11 bases, and 9 bases had no gene match. CDR3 nucleotide sequence: TGTGCCTCCTCCTCCAGCGGGGGGGCCGGGGAGCTGTTTTTT. Its protein is CASSSSGGAGELFF.

The J gene is TRBJ1-1, the V gene TRBV18, with 8 bases fitting TRBD1. Germline CDR1 is KGHSH and CDR2 is LQKENI. CDR3 length: 14 amino acids. After removal of 4 bases from V and 1 base from J, the junction contained 2 bases not matched to a gene. CDR3 nucleotides: TGTGCCAGCTCACAGGGACAGGCGAACACTGAAGCTTTCTTT. This translates into CASSQGQANTEAFF.

This clone has just one count. The chain carries TRBV19 and TRBJ1-5, with D perhaps matching TRBD1 (6 bases). Trimming left V 8 bases short and J 4 bases short, with 9 bases between. From germline, CDR1 is LNHDA and CDR2 SQIVND (reference sequence). The CDR3 is made up of 12 amino acids. CDR3 protein: CASVQGNQPQHF. The CDR3 DNA sequence: TGTGCCAGTGTACAGGGAAATCAGCCCCAGCATTTT. The variable domain in full, with the rest retrieved from reference TRBV19 and TRBJ1-5, is DGGITQSPKYLFRKEGQNVTLSCEQNLNHDAMYWYRQDPGQGLRLIYYSQIVNDFQKGDIAEGYSVSREKKESFPLTVTSAQKNPTAFYLCASVQGNQPQHFGDGTRLSIL.

V and J are TRBV5-1 and TRBJ1-2, with a tentative D call TRBD1 (5 bases). V was cut by 0 bases and J by 2 bases, with 8 bases left in between. The CDR3 covers 14 residues. Germline lookup yields CDR1 SGHRS and CDR2 YFSETQ. The CDR3 region has the DNA TGCGCCAGCAGCTTGGGACAGTCAAACTATGGCTACACCTTC. Translating gives CASSLGQSNYGYTF.

This chain joins TRBV18 and TRBJ1-3; D possibly corresponds to TRBD1 (5 bases). V lost 6 bases, J lost 3 bases, and 18 bases lay in between. The CDR3 totals 16 residues. The germline CDR1 and CDR2 sequences are KGHSH and LQKENI. The CDR3 DNA reads as TGTGCCAGCTCTCAACAGACCGGGACTGTTGGAAACACCATATATTTT. Translated: CASSQQTGTVGNTIYF.

V gene TRBV3-1 (or the pseudogene TRBV3-2) combines with J gene TRBJ2-6; D gene unclear. Germline V gives CDR1 LGHDT, CDR2 YNNKEL (reference sequence). The CDR3 covers 17 residues. Trimming took 1 base from V and 0 from J, leaving 10 bases between them. CDR3 region: CASSQGLQISGANVLTF. CDR3 sequence (DNA): TGTGCCAGCAGCCAAGGGCTACAGATCTCTGGGGCCAACGTCCTGACTTTC.

The chain links TRBV6-1 to TRBJ2-7; 8 bases are shared with TRBD1. CDR1 and CDR2 (germline): MNHNS, SASEGT. The trim removed 3 bases at V and 4 bases at J, leaving 17 bases unmatched. The CDR3 is made up of 18 amino acids. Here the CDR3 DNA reads TGTGCCAGCAGTGACCCACCCGCAACCGGGACAGGAGGTTACGAGCAGTACTTC. Translating it yields CASSDPPATGTGGYEQYF.

The CDR3 loop is CASARDRSSYEQYF. In nucleotides, the CDR3 is TGTGCCAGCGCCCGGGACAGGAGTTCCTACGAGCAGTACTTC. The chain is built from TRBV7-2 and TRBJ2-7; 8 nucleotides agree with TRBD1. V dropped 8 bases and J dropped 1; count of bases not matched to a gene: 7. This CDR3 spans 14 amino acids. Germline V gene lookup returns CDR1 SGHTA and CDR2 FQGNSA.

The chain joins TRBV28 to TRBJ1-2, with D tentatively TRBD1 (6 bases). CDR3 size: 16 residues. The germline gives CDR1 MDHEN, CDR2 SYDVKM. Trimming shortened V by 10 bases and J by 1 base, and 22 bases separated the two germline ends. The CDR3 sequence: CATVVGGRLNNYGYTF. The CDR3 coding sequence is TGTGCCACCGTGGTTGGGGGCCGACTCAATAACTATGGCTACACCTTC.

V usage is TRBV19 and J usage is TRBJ2-2; 7 nucleotides line up with TRBD2. The CDR3 consists of 15 residues. Unmatched junction bases numbered 8, after V lost 10 bases and J lost 0 bases. The V gene's germline CDR1 is LNHDA and CDR2 SQIVND (reference sequence). CDR3 nucleotides: TGTGCCACCGGGACTACCCGTGCGAACACCGGGGAGCTGTTTTTT. Its protein is CATGTTRANTGELFF.

The chain recombines TRBV28 with TRBJ1-5; D unresolved. Between the trimmed V and J ends, which lost 8 bases and 6 bases, there was a span of 11 bases. CDR1 and CDR2 from the germline V gene are MDHEN and SYDVKM. The CDR3 sequence is 12 residues long. This CDR3 reads CASGLTGQPQHF. CDR3 DNA: TGTGCCAGCGGACTAACGGGTCAGCCCCAGCATTTT.

CDR3 DNA sequence: TGTGCCAGCTCTGATCCGGGTTTGGAGGCTTTCTTT. Residues: CASSDPGLEAFF. The V and J genes are TRBV18 and TRBJ1-1, with D hard to call. Looked up from germline, CDR1 is KGHSH and CDR2 is LQKENI. V lost 6 bases to trimming and J lost 11 bases, with 16 bases between them. This CDR3 region has 12 residues.

The rearrangement joins TRBV19 to TRBJ2-1, with 8 bases aligning to TRBD1. V lost 9 bases, J lost 3 bases, and 1 base stayed unmatched. The CDR3 is made up of 12 amino acids. Looked up from germline, CDR1 is LNHDA and CDR2 is SQIVND (reference sequence). The CDR3 loop reads CASDRGYNEQFF. The CDR3 coding sequence is TGTGCCAGCGACAGGGGCTACAATGAGCAGTTCTTC.

The CDR3 DNA reads as TGTGCCAGCAGCCAACCCGGGACCGGGGGGGGGACCCAGTACTTC. This gives the protein CASSQPGTGGGTQYF. The rearrangement uses TRBV27 and TRBJ2-5, with 8 positions matching TRBD2. This CDR3 contains 15 residues. The germline CDR1 and CDR2 sequences are MNHEY and SMNVEV (reference sequence). Trimming removed 6 bases from V and 7 bases from J; junction bases left unmatched: 13.